This TCR beta chain derives from a study of vaccination and CD4 T cells after COVID-19. Trimming took 4 bases from V and 5 from J, leaving 11 bases between them. CDR3 length equals 12 residues. Germline values: CDR1 GTSNPN, CDR2 SVGIG (reference sequence). The Oncomine TCR Beta short-read assay sequenced DNA from cultured CD4+ T cells. TCRdb processed the PCR reads anew with MiXCR; each CDR3 protein has one entry. The table has about 15,000 distinct CDR3 sequences, around 56% seen once. Treatment: approximately 9-day PBMC culture with coronavirus spike peptide pools or control peptides (ViraFEST assay). The sample holds a few counts of this clonotype. The target antigen is unknown.

The TCR comes from a human donor who had recovered from COVID-19. The specimen was CD4+ T cells from blood, cultured in vitro. The J gene is TRBJ1-1, the V gene TRBV30, with D uncertain. The CDR3, as DNA: TGTGCCTGGACCCAAAGGGTTACTGAAGCTTTCTTT. Protein product: CAWTQRVTEAFF.